Shown below are 21 T cell receptor beta chains from a single sample sequenced in a study of T cell changes during pregnancy in multiple sclerosis (dated by TCRdb to between 2018 and 2021). The library was produced with the immunoSEQ multiplex PCR assay. Entries here come from immuneACCESS through TCRdb and include only in-frame sequences with V and J called. Some clones fail to appear in such tables; in the studies checked, an unresolved V gene covers under half of the shortfall, and the cause of the remainder is unknown. The sample table contains more than 80,000 clones; only one count was recorded for roughly 92% of them. The ten top clones hold roughly 1.5% of the sample. The sample consisted of peripheral blood, taken after pregnancy. The receptor set was obtained from a female donor with multiple sclerosis, enrolled in a pregnancy study.

V and J are TRBV11-2 and TRBJ2-1, with TRBD2 identical over 14 bases. CDR1 is SGHAT, CDR2 FQNNGV, per germline. This CDR3 contains 17 residues. J lost 0 bases, V lost 5 bases, and 3 bases had no gene match. CDR3 region: CASSAGTSGSSYNEQFF. CDR3 nucleotide sequence: TGTGCCAGCAGCGCCGGGACTAGCGGGAGCTCCTACAATGAGCAGTTCTTC.

This clone has a single count. This rearrangement joins TRBV27 to TRBJ2-2; 8 bases match TRBD1. J gave up 5 bases and V 6 bases, and 8 bases lay outside the gene matches. The CDR3 runs to 15 residues. The V gene's germline CDR1 is MNHEY and CDR2 SMNVEV (reference sequence). The CDR3 DNA is TGTGCCAGCAGGGAAGACAGGGGATGGACCGGGGAGCTGTTTTTT. Protein sequence: CASREDRGWTGELFF.

V and J are TRBV6-1 and TRBJ2-3; tentative D call: TRBD1 (5 bases). The germline CDR1 and CDR2 sequences are MNHNS and SASEGT. V lost 2 bases, J lost 3 bases, and 12 bases lay in between. The CDR3 runs to 15 residues. The CDR3 sequence is CASSEQGMWTDTQYF. CDR3 bases: TGTGCCAGCAGTGAACAGGGAATGTGGACAGATACGCAGTATTTT.

V usage is TRBV2 and J usage is TRBJ1-5; TRBD1 matches at 7 bases. The germline gives CDR1 SNHLY, CDR2 FYNNEI. Trimming took 5 bases from V and 3 from J; bases not matched to a gene: 4. This CDR3 contains 14 residues. As DNA, the CDR3 is TGTGCCAGCAGTCTGGGACAGACCAATCAGCCCCAGCATTTT. This gives the protein CASSLGQTNQPQHF.

The chain uses TRBV27 and TRBJ2-7; TRBD2 matches at 7 bases. Germline lookup yields CDR1 MNHEY and CDR2 SMNVEV (reference sequence). After removal of 8 bases from V and 1 base from J, the junction contained 2 bases not matched to a gene. The CDR3 is 12 residues long. CDR3 sequence: CASAGRSYEQYF. CDR3 DNA sequence: TGTGCCAGCGCCGGGAGGTCCTACGAGCAGTACTTC.

In this sample, this clone turned up once. The chain carries TRBV11-2 and TRBJ2-7; TRBD1 matches 8 bases. Germline V lookup: CDR1 SGHAT, CDR2 FQNNGV. J lost 1 base, V lost 5 bases, and 7 bases had no gene match. CDR3 size: 15 residues. The CDR3 coding sequence is TGTGCCAGCAGCCTCCCGGGACAGGCGTCCTACGAGCAGTACTTC. It is translated as CASSLPGQASYEQYF.

CDR3 sequence reads: CASSLNGREDWEQFF. The DNA of the CDR3 is TGTGCCAGCAGTTTGAACGGGAGGGAGGACTGGGAGCAGTTCTTC. V usage is TRBV28 and J usage is TRBJ2-1; TRBD2 matches at 8 bases. CDR1 is MDHEN and CDR2 is SYDVKM in the germline V gene. The V and J ends lost 3 bases and 10 bases, in that order; junction bases with no gene match: 11. CDR3 length: 15 residues.

The CDR3 loop is CASSPRQGNEQYF. The CDR3 DNA follows: TGTGCCAGCAGCCCTAGGCAGGGGAACGAGCAGTACTTC. The gene calls are TRBV7-9 and TRBJ2-7, with D perhaps TRBD1 (6 bases). The CDR3 contains 13 residues. Trimming left V 5 bases short and J 5 bases short, with 13 bases between. Germline CDR1 is SEHNR and CDR2 is FQNEAQ (reference sequence).

The genes are TRBV7-3 and TRBJ2-2; no reliable D call. The CDR3 spans 11 residues. The ends were cut back, 8 bases at V and 6 bases at J, with 7 bases in the middle. The germline gives CDR1 SGHTA, CDR2 FQGTGA. CDR3 DNA sequence: TGTGCCAGCTCCCTCTCCGGGGAGCTGTTTTTT. Translation gives CASSLSGELFF.

V usage is TRBV9 and J usage is TRBJ2-2; TRBD2 agrees at 10 bases. The germline V gene encodes CDR1 SGDLS and CDR2 YYNGEE. CDR3 size: 17 residues. J lost 1 base, V lost 0 bases, and 3 bases had no gene match. The CDR3 spells CASSVALAGVNTGELFF. The CDR3 nucleotides are TGTGCCAGCAGCGTAGCCCTAGCGGGGGTGAACACCGGGGAGCTGTTTTTT.

The chain recombines TRBV6-1 with TRBJ1-5, with D perhaps TRBD1 (6 bases). The CDR3 spans 13 residues. Germline values: CDR1 MNHNS, CDR2 SASEGT. V shed 6 bases and J shed 6 bases, with 12 bases lying between them. CDR3 in amino acids: CASRGAGGQPQHF. DNA of the CDR3: TGTGCCAGCAGGGGGGCAGGAGGTCAGCCCCAGCATTTT.

This clone appeared once. The gene calls are TRBV14 and TRBJ2-7; 9 bases map to TRBD1. Trimming cost V 5 bases and J 2 bases; bases outside gene matches: 7. The V gene's germline CDR1 is SGHDN and CDR2 FVKESK. This CDR3 region has 15 residues. The CDR3 region has the DNA TGTGCCAGCAGCGGGTTACGGGACAGGGCCTACGAGCAGTACTTC. Its translation: CASSGLRDRAYEQYF.

The chain combines TRBV15 with TRBJ1-1, with 9 nucleotides matching TRBD1. Trimming removed 8 bases from V and 1 base from J; junction bases left unmatched: 8. CDR1 LNHNV and CDR2 YYDKDF come from the germline V gene (reference sequence). The CDR3 extends over 15 amino acids. CDR3 protein: CATGFQGQGNTEAFF. CDR3 nucleotide sequence: TGTGCCACCGGATTTCAGGGACAGGGGAACACTGAAGCTTTCTTT.

The CDR3 nucleotides read TGCAGCGTTGACGGGGACAGGGGCTACGAGCAGTACTTC. Translated, it gives CSVDGDRGYEQYF. The chain couples TRBV29-1 to TRBJ2-7; 10 bases agree with TRBD1. V lost 3 bases, J lost 3 bases, and 2 bases stayed unmatched. The CDR3 has 13 residues. Germline V lookup: CDR1 SQVTM, CDR2 ANQGSEA.

CDR3 nucleotide sequence: TGTGCCAGCAGCTTAGATGGGGCGGCGACAGATACGCAGTATTTT. It yields the protein CASSLDGAATDTQYF. The rearrangement uses TRBV11-2 and TRBJ2-3; possible D gene TRBD1, 5 bases. Trimming removed 0 bases from V and 3 bases from J, with 10 bases in between. CDR3 length: 15 residues. Per germline, CDR1 SGHAT and CDR2 FQNNGV.

This clone came up once. The J gene is TRBJ1-2, the V gene TRBV10-3, with D possibly being TRBD1 (5 bases). This CDR3 contains 15 residues. Deletions cut 5 bases from V and 4 bases from J, with 17 bases between. Per the germline V gene, CDR1 is ENHRY and CDR2 is SYGVKD. CDR3 bases: TGTGCCATCAGTCCAGCTCCGACAGAAACCTATGGCTACACCTTC. Translated, it gives CAISPAPTETYGYTF.

This sequence joins TRBV6-1 and TRBJ1-2, with 8 bases matching TRBD1. Germline loops: CDR1 MNHNS, CDR2 SASEGT. The junction had 7 bases not matched to a gene; V was cut back by 5 bases and J by 8 bases. This CDR3 has 13 amino acids. CDR3 sequence reads: CASSFTDREGYTF. In DNA, the CDR3 is TGTGCCAGCAGTTTTACGGACAGGGAGGGCTACACCTTC.

This chain links TRBV27 with TRBJ2-7; no reliable D call. This CDR3 contains 11 residues. Germline CDR1 is MNHEY and CDR2 is SMNVEV (reference sequence). Trimming shortened V by 8 bases and J by 4 bases, and 9 bases separated the two germline ends. The CDR3, as DNA: TGTGCCAGCGGTCGGGTTTACGAGCAGTACTTC. Amino acids: CASGRVYEQYF.

The chain employs TRBV5-1 and TRBJ2-2; no reliable D call. Germline V lookup: CDR1 SGHRS, CDR2 YFSETQ. The length of the CDR3 is 14 residues. Trimming left V 2 bases short and J 2 bases short, with 7 bases between. As DNA, the CDR3 is TGCGCCAGCAGCTTACCAGGCAACACCGGGGAGCTGTTTTTT. Protein: CASSLPGNTGELFF.

V is TRBV5-1 and J is TRBJ2-1; a weak D match, TRBD1 (6 bases). The CDR3 consists of 13 residues. CDR1 SGHRS and CDR2 YFSETQ come from the germline V gene. V lost 4 bases and J 8 bases, leaving 13 bases between the germline ends. The CDR3 loop reads CASSPLRGHEQFF. CDR3 bases: TGCGCCAGCAGCCCGCTCAGGGGTCATGAGCAGTTCTTC.

The V and J genes are TRBV5-1 and TRBJ2-1; D is perhaps TRBD2 (6 bases). The germline V gene has CDR1 SGHRS and CDR2 YFSETQ. The V and J ends lost 1 base and 5 bases respectively, with 10 bases between them. The CDR3 length is 14 residues. The CDR3 sequence: CASSLRGGDNEQFF. The CDR3, as DNA: TGCGCCAGCAGCTTGAGAGGAGGGGACAATGAGCAGTTCTTC.